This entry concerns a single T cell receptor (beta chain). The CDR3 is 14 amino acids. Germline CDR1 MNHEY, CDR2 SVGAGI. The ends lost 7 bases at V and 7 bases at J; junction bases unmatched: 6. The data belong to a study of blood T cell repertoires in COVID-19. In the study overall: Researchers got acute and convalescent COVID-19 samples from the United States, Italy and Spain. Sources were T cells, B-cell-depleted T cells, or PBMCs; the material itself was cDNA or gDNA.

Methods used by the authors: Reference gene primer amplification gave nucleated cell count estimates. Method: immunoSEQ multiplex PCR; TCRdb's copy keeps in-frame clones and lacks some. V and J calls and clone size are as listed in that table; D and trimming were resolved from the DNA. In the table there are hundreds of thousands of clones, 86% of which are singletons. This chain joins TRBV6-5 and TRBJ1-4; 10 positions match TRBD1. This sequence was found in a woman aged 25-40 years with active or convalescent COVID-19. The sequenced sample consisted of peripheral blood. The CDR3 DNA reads TGTGCCAGCAAAATGGGACAGGGGAGTGAAAAACTGTTTTTT. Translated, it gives CASKMGQGSEKLFF.